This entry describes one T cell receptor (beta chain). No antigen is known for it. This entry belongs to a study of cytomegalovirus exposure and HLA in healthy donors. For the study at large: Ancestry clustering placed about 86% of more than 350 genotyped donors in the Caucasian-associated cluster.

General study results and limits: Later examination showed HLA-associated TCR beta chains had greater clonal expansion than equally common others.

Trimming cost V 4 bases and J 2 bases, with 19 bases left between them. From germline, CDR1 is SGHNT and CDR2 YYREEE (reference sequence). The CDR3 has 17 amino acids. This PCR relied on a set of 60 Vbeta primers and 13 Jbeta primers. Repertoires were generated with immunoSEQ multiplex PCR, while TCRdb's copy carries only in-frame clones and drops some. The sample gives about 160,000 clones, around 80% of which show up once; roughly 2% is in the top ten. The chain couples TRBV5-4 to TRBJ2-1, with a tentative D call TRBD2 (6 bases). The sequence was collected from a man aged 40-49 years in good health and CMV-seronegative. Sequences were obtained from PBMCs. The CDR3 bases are TGTGCCAGCAGCCCTACCGGGGTAGCGGTGACCTACAATGAGCAGTTCTTC. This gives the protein CASSPTGVAVTYNEQFF.